The source of this T cell receptor beta chain is a study of graft-versus-host responses after intestinal transplantation. Study-wide background: Among the recipients, transplants were multivisceral, liver-intestinal, or isolated intestinal. Tacrolimus and steroids were given for around three years to all recipients after anti-thymocyte globulin induction.

Deletions cut 1 base from V and 7 bases from J, with 11 bases between. CDR1 and CDR2 from the germline V gene are SGHAT and FQNNGV. The CDR3 length is 13 residues. The table lists this clone with a count of one. What it binds is unknown. Profiling relied on immunoSEQ multiplex PCR, and the TCRdb table lists in-frame clones only, not all of them. Altogether about 120,000 clones are present, 85% to 95% being singletons, with the ten largest covering 0.095% to 0.15%. Whole-study findings and limits: Analysis identified GvH clones in recipient marrow, with some appearing first in ileum or blood.

This TCR was sampled from a human donor who received an intestinal transplant. This sample comprised unstimulated CD4+ T cells sorted from spleen or lymph node cells, obtained before intestinal transplant. The V gene is TRBV11-2, the J gene TRBJ2-7; D unclear. DNA for the CDR3: TGTGCCAGCAGCTTAGCCCTCTACGAAGAGCAGTACTTC. Its translation is CASSLALYEEQYF.